The sequence of this TCR beta chain was determined in a study of cytomegalovirus exposure and HLA in healthy donors. Study-level results: Most TCRs appeared rarely, but some public TCRs recurred in many donors. In vitro assays verified that a few CMV-associated chains recognized CMV antigens specifically. Cytomegalovirus-associated TCR beta chains were listed, numbering some 170.

V shed 2 bases and J shed 1 base, with 12 bases lying between them. This CDR3 contains 16 residues. Per the germline V gene, CDR1 is SNHLY and CDR2 is FYNNEI. Produced via immunoSEQ multiplex PCR; TCRdb's table is partial and in-frame only. The repertoire holds roughly 260,000 clones, about 90% seen once, with less than 0.4% in the top ten. Details on this clone: Its antigen remains unknown.

This chain joins TRBV2 and TRBJ1-3, with a tentative D call TRBD1 (6 bases). This TCR derives from a woman under 30 in good health and CMV-seronegative. Material: PBMCs. CDR3 coding DNA: TGTGCCAGCAGTGAACGGGGGGCCTTGTCTGGAAACACCATATATTTT. This codes for CASSERGALSGNTIYF.